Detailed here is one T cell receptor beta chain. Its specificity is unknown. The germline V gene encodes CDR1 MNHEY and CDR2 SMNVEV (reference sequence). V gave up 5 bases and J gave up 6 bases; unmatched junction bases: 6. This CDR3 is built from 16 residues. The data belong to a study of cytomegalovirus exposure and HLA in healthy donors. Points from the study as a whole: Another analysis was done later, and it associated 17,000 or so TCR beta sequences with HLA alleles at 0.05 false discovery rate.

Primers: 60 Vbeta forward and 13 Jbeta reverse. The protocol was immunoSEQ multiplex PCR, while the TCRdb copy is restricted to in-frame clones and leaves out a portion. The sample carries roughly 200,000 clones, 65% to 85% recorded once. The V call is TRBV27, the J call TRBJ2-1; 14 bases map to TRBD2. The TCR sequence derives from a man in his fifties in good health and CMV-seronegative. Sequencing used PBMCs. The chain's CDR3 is CASSPGTSGSLNEQFF. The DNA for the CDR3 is TGTGCCAGCAGTCCGGGGACTAGCGGGAGTCTCAATGAGCAGTTCTTC.